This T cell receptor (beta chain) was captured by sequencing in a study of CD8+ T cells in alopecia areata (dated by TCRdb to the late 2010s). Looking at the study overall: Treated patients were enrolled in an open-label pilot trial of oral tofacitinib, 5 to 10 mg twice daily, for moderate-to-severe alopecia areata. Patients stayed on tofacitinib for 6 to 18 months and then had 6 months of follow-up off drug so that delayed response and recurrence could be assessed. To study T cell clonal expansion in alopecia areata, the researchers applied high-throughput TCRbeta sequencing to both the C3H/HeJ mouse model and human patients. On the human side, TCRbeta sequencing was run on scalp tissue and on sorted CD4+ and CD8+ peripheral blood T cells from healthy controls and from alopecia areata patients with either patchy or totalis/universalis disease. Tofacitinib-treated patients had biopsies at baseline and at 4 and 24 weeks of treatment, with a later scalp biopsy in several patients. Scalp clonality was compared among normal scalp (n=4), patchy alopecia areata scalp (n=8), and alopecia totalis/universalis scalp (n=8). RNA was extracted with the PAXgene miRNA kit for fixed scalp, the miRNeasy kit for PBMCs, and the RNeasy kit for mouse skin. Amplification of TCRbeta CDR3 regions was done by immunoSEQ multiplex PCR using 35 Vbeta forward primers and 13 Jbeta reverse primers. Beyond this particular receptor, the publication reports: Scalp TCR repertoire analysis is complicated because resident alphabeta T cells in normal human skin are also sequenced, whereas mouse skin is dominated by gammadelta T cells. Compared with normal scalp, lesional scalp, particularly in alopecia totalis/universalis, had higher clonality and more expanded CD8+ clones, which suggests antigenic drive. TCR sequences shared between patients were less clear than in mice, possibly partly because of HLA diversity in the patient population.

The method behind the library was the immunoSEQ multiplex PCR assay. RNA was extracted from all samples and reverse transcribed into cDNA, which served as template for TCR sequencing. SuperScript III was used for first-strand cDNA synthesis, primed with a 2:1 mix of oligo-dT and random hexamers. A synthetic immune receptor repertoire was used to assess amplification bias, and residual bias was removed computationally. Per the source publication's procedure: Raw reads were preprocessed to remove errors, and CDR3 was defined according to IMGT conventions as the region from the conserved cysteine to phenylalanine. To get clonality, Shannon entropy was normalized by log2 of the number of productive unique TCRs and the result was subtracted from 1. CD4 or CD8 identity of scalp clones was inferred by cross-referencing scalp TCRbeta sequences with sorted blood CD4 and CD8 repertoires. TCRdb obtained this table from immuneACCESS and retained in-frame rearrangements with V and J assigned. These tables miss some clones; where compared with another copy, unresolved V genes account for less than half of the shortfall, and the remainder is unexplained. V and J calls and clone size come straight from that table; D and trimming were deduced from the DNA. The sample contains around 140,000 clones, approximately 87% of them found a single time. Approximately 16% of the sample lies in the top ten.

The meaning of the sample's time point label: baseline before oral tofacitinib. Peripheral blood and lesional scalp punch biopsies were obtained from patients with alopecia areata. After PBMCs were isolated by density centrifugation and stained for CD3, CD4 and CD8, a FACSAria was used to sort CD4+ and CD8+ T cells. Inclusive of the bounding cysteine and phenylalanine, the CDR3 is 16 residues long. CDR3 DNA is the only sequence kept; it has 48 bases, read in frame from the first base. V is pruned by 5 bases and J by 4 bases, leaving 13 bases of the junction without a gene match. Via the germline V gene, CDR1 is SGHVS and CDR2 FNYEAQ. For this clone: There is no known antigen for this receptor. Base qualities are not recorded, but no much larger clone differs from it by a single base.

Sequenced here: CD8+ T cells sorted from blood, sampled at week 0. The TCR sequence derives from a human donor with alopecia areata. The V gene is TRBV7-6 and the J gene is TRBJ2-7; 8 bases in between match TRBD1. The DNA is TGTGCCAGCAGCCTAGTTGCGGGGACAGGATGGTACGAGCAGTACTTC. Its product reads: CASSLVAGTGWYEQYF. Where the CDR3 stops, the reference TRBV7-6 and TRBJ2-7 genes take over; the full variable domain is GAGVSQSPRYKVTKRGQDVALRCDPISGHVSLYWYRQALGQGPEFLTYFNYEAQQDKSGLPNDRFSAERPEGSISTLTIQRTEQRDSAMYRCASSLVAGTGWYEQYFGPGTRLTVT.